These T cell receptor beta chains were read from a single sample in a study of blood T cells in healthy people across ages. Using its own MiXCR run on the 5' RACE reads, TCRdb lists one record per CDR3 protein. The sample has more than 750,000 distinct CDR3 sequences, 25% to 35% seen once. The sample also formed part of further work on T cells of mothers and their children.

Input material: blood. These receptors were obtained from a woman in her thirties or forties in good health. CDR3s include the opening cysteine and the closing phenylalanine or tryptophan. Each record gives: clone size, D gene, J gene, V gene, CDR3 DNA, CDR3 protein. The D gene is left open where the match is weak. Rows may omit the clone size; those that give it use once, few, many or a size class.

abundance: -; d_gene: -; j_gene: TRBJ1-5; v_gene: TRBV19; CDR3nt: TGTGCCAGTACGGTGACGGGACCCCAGCATTTT; CDR3aa: CASTVTGPQHF
abundance: few; d_gene: -; j_gene: TRBJ1-1; v_gene: TRBV28; CDR3nt: TGTGCCGGCAGTTTATTCCAGGGAAGTAATGAAGCTTTCTTT; CDR3aa: CAGSLFQGSNEAFF
abundance: -; d_gene: -; j_gene: TRBJ1-1; v_gene: TRBV9; CDR3nt: TGTGCCAGCAGCGTAGAAGCAGGCCACACTGAAGCTTTCTTT; CDR3aa: CASSVEAGHTEAFF
abundance: few; d_gene: -; j_gene: TRBJ1-4; v_gene: TRBV15; CDR3nt: TGTGCCACCAGCACCCTAGGACCGGTTAATGAAAAACTGTTTTTT; CDR3aa: CATSTLGPVNEKLFF
abundance: many; d_gene: -; j_gene: TRBJ2-7; v_gene: TRBV9; CDR3nt: TGTGCCAGCAGCCCGCGGAGGGGGCCCTACGAGCAGTACTTC; CDR3aa: CASSPRRGPYEQYF
abundance: -; d_gene: TRBD2; j_gene: TRBJ2-5; v_gene: TRBV28; CDR3nt: TGTGCCAGCAAACTAGCGGGGGGGGTAGAAGAGACCCAGTACTTC; CDR3aa: CASKLAGGVEETQYF
abundance: -; d_gene: -; j_gene: TRBJ2-3; v_gene: TRBV5-1; CDR3nt: TGCGCCAGCAGCTTGTCGGCAGGGCGGTCAGATACGCAGTATTTT; CDR3aa: CASSLSAGRSDTQYF
abundance: -; d_gene: TRBD2; j_gene: TRBJ2-3; v_gene: TRBV7-3; CDR3nt: TGTGCCAGCAGCACGACTAGCGGGGGGGCCAGTTCGCAGTATTTT; CDR3aa: CASSTTSGGASSQYF
abundance: few; d_gene: -; j_gene: TRBJ1-4; v_gene: TRBV20-1; CDR3nt: TGCAGTGCCCCACGGGATGGCGCAAAACTGTTTTTT; CDR3aa: CSAPRDGAKLFF
abundance: many; d_gene: -; j_gene: TRBJ2-7; v_gene: TRBV29-1; CDR3nt: TGCAGCGTTGAAGAAGATCGGAATTCCTACGAGCAGTACTTC; CDR3aa: CSVEEDRNSYEQYF
abundance: many; d_gene: -; j_gene: TRBJ2-7; v_gene: TRBV3-1; CDR3nt: TGTGCCAGCAGCCAAGGGGGAACAAGCCGGAGCTCCTACGAGCAGTACTTC; CDR3aa: CASSQGGTSRSSYEQYF
abundance: -; d_gene: -; j_gene: TRBJ1-4; v_gene: TRBV28; CDR3nt: TGTGCCAGCACTCTTGGGGGGGGCTGGAATGAAAAACGGTTTTTT; CDR3aa: CASTLGGGWNEKRFF
abundance: many; d_gene: -; j_gene: TRBJ2-3; v_gene: TRBV6-2/TRBV6-3; CDR3nt: TGTGCCAGCAGAACACCGTACTCCGGGATCGGATGGTATTTT; CDR3aa: CASRTPYSGIGWYF
abundance: -; d_gene: -; j_gene: TRBJ1-1; v_gene: TRBV20-1; CDR3nt: TGCAGTGCTACCAGGGACGGAATGAACACTGAAGCTTTCTTT; CDR3aa: CSATRDGMNTEAFF
abundance: many; d_gene: -; j_gene: TRBJ1-5; v_gene: TRBV7-9; CDR3nt: TGTGCCAGCAGCTTTCCCGATCAGCCCCAGCATTTT; CDR3aa: CASSFPDQPQHF
abundance: -; d_gene: TRBD1; j_gene: TRBJ1-3; v_gene: TRBV14; CDR3nt: TGTGCCAGCAGCCTGACAGGGCTTAGCTCTGGAAACACCATATATTTT; CDR3aa: CASSLTGLSSGNTIYF